These 27 T cell receptor beta chains were sequenced from one sample in a study of T cell changes during pregnancy in multiple sclerosis. Libraries were prepared by immunoSEQ multiplex PCR; TCRdb keeps only in-frame clonotypes and omits some of them. The sample includes roughly 28,000 clones, around 88% of them seen just once. The source material was CD4+ T cells from peripheral blood mononuclear cells, sampled in the first trimester of pregnancy. Receptors were obtained from a female donor in good health, enrolled as a control in a pregnancy study.

The J gene is TRBJ2-1, the V gene TRBV9; 13 nucleotides align to TRBD2. The CDR3 loop spans 16 amino acids. Trimming took 4 bases from V and 9 from J; bases not matched to a gene: 10. Germline V lookup: CDR1 SGDLS, CDR2 YYNGEE. In DNA form, the CDR3 reads TGTGCCAGCAGCTATAACGGACTAGCGGGAGCGGGTGAGCAGTTCTTC. Amino acids: CASSYNGLAGAGEQFF.

The chain links TRBV14 to TRBJ1-2; possibly TRBD1 for D (5 bases). Trimming took 2 bases from V and 4 from J, leaving 14 bases between them. The CDR3 is 15 residues long. Per germline, CDR1 SGHDN and CDR2 FVKESK. CDR3 residues: CASSQWGGIPYGYTF. DNA of the CDR3: TGTGCCAGCAGCCAATGGGGCGGGATCCCCTATGGCTACACCTTC.

This rearrangement joins TRBV27 to TRBJ2-2; 9 bases align to TRBD1. The trim removed 8 bases at V and 4 bases at J, leaving 5 bases unmatched. The CDR3 is 14 residues long. Germline assignment: CDR1 MNHEY and CDR2 SMNVEV (reference sequence). CDR3 in DNA: TGTGCCAGCGGGGACAGGGCGGGCACCGGGGAGCTGTTTTTT. Its translation: CASGDRAGTGELFF.

This chain connects TRBV4-2 to TRBJ1-6; 8 positions match TRBD1. Germline-derived CDR1 and CDR2 are LGHNA and YNFKEQ. The CDR3 runs to 16 residues. V gave up 0 bases and J gave up 8 bases; unmatched junction bases: 6. This chain's CDR3 is CASSQDRTGRDSPLHF. CDR3 in DNA: TGTGCCAGCAGCCAAGATAGGACAGGGAGAGATTCACCCCTCCACTTT.

The chain carries TRBV7-2 and TRBJ2-7; 7 bases are a match to TRBD1. This CDR3 spans 15 amino acids. The V gene end was trimmed by 5 bases and the J gene end by 0 bases; junction bases not matched to a gene: 7. In germline, CDR1 is SGHTA, CDR2 FQGNSA. The CDR3 region is CASSVQGPSSYEQYF. For the CDR3, the DNA is TGTGCCAGCAGCGTACAGGGGCCCAGCTCCTACGAGCAGTACTTC.

The rearrangement links TRBV7-2 to TRBJ2-3; D might be TRBD2 (6 bases). With 2 bases removed from V and 4 bases from J, the gap between germline ends came to 19 bases. CDR1 is SGHTA, CDR2 FQGNSA, per germline. The CDR3 runs to 17 residues. The CDR3 loop is CASSLRWREEVADTQYF. In DNA, the CDR3 is TGTGCCAGCAGCTTAAGGTGGAGGGAGGAGGTCGCAGATACGCAGTATTTT.

The gene calls are TRBV19 and TRBJ1-6; 9 bases are shared with TRBD1. Trimming took 2 bases from V and 7 from J; bases not matched to a gene: 3. The CDR3 length is 15 residues. Germline V lookup: CDR1 LNHDA, CDR2 SQIVND (reference sequence). The CDR3 is CASSIRQGENSPLHF. In nucleotides, the CDR3 is TGTGCCAGTAGTATACGACAGGGGGAAAATTCACCCCTCCACTTT.

This chain links TRBV20-1 with TRBJ1-4; D call uncertain. Germline V gene data show CDR1 as DFQATT and CDR2 as SNEGSKA (reference sequence). The V gene lost 6 bases and the J gene lost 7 bases, with 6 bases spanning the gap. The CDR3 extends over 10 amino acids. The chain's CDR3 is CSASSEKLFF. The DNA for the CDR3 is TGCAGTGCCTCCAGTGAAAAACTGTTTTTT.

The chain links TRBV7-2 to TRBJ1-1; TRBD1 is a possible D gene (5 bases). The CDR3 extends over 15 amino acids. Looked up from germline, CDR1 is SGHTA and CDR2 is FQGNSA. V dropped 5 bases and J dropped 5 bases, with 18 bases sitting between them. CDR3 region: CASSPSPTGGTEAFF. CDR3 coding DNA: TGTGCCAGCAGCCCGTCTCCTACGGGGGGGACTGAAGCTTTCTTT. Supplemented by reference TRBV7-2 and TRBJ1-1, the full variable domain reads GAGVSQSPSNKVTEKGKDVELRCDPISGHTALYWYRQSLGQGLEFLIYFQGNSAPDKSGLPSDRFSAERTGGSVSTLTIQRTQQEDSAVYLCASSPSPTGGTEAFFGQGTRLTVV.

The chain recombines TRBV19 with TRBJ2-5; TRBD2 agrees at 11 bases. The CDR3 covers 16 residues. The trim removed 6 bases at V and 4 bases at J, leaving 10 bases unmatched. CDR1 is LNHDA, CDR2 SQIVND, per germline (reference sequence). The CDR3 loop reads CASRPVAGGDRETQYF. CDR3 coding DNA: TGTGCCAGTAGACCGGTAGCGGGAGGGGACCGAGAGACCCAGTACTTC.

V gene TRBV27 combines with J gene TRBJ1-1; tentatively, D is TRBD1 (5 bases). The CDR3 runs to 13 residues. With 3 bases removed from V and 4 bases from J, the gap between germline ends came to 9 bases. Per the germline V gene, CDR1 is MNHEY and CDR2 is SMNVEV (reference sequence). The CDR3 loop is CASSLAGGTEAFF. Written as DNA, the CDR3 is TGTGCCAGCAGTTTGGCCGGGGGCACTGAAGCTTTCTTT.

The chain's CDR3 is CAISHSNQPQHF. The CDR3 region has the DNA TGTGCCATCAGCCATAGCAATCAGCCCCAGCATTTT. The chain is built from TRBV10-3 and TRBJ1-5; D is uncertain. Per germline, CDR1 ENHRY and CDR2 SYGVKD. Trimming removed 6 bases at V and 0 bases at J, with 3 bases between. The CDR3 length is 12 residues.

The chain carries TRBV16 and TRBJ1-2; 7 nucleotides agree with TRBD1. The CDR3 is 13 amino acids. The ends lost 6 bases at V and 6 bases at J; junction bases unmatched: 7. Germline V CDR1 and CDR2: KGHSY, FQNENV. CDR3 DNA sequence: TGTGCCAGCAGTCCTGACAGGGACCATGGCTACACCTTC. Its protein product is CASSPDRDHGYTF.

The chain has TRBV5-4 and TRBJ1-2; 8 nucleotides match TRBD1. Germline V gene lookup returns CDR1 SGHNT and CDR2 YYREEE (reference sequence). CDR3 length: 15 amino acids. V dropped 4 bases and J dropped 3; count of bases not matched to a gene: 8. In DNA form, the CDR3 reads TGTGCCAGCAGCGGCCGGCAGGGGGCTTACTATGGCTACACCTTC. Protein: CASSGRQGAYYGYTF. The full variable domain, completed using reference TRBV5-4 and TRBJ1-2, is ETGVTQSPTHLIKTRGQQVTLRCSSQSGHNTVSWYQQALGQGPQFIFQYYREEENGRGNFPPRFSGLQFPNYSSELNVNALELDDSALYLCASSGRQGAYYGYTFGSGTRLTVV.

The genes are TRBV18 and TRBJ2-2; D is possibly TRBD1 (5 bases). This CDR3 spans 16 amino acids. Trimming removed 4 bases from V and 7 bases from J, with 19 bases in between. Germline V gene lookup returns CDR1 KGHSH and CDR2 LQKENI. Here the CDR3 DNA reads TGTGCCAGCTCACGAGCCGGACACCGGGCGAGCGGGGAGCTGTTTTTT. Protein product: CASSRAGHRASGELFF.

This clone has only a few counts. The chain couples TRBV5-4 to TRBJ2-1, with a weak D call TRBD2 (7 bases). Germline CDR1 reads SGHNT; CDR2 reads YYREEE (reference sequence). V lost 6 bases and J lost 2, with 15 bases in between. This CDR3 is 15 amino acids long. The CDR3 DNA sequence: TGTGCCAGCACCGTGAGGGGGGGGGCCTACAATGAGCAGTTCTTC. This translates into CASTVRGGAYNEQFF. Complete variable domain (other parts from reference TRBV5-4 and TRBJ2-1): ETGVTQSPTHLIKTRGQQVTLRCSSQSGHNTVSWYQQALGQGPQFIFQYYREEENGRGNFPPRFSGLQFPNYSSELNVNALELDDSALYLCASTVRGGAYNEQFFGPGTRLTVL.

The chain couples TRBV28 to TRBJ1-3; D possibly corresponds to TRBD1 (6 bases). The V end was cut by 5 bases, the J end by 4 bases, with 15 bases between. The CDR3 covers 15 residues. CDR1 and CDR2 (germline): MDHEN, SYDVKM. For the CDR3, the DNA is TGTGCCAGCAGTATTAACAGGGCTTCGGGAAACACCATATATTTT. Its protein is CASSINRASGNTIYF.

This chain connects TRBV5-1 to TRBJ1-6, with D uncertain. Per the germline V gene, CDR1 is SGHRS and CDR2 is YFSETQ. CDR3 length equals 15 residues. With 4 bases removed from V and 9 bases from J, the gap between germline ends came to 17 bases. CDR3 sequence: CASSGYGNAGSPLHF. CDR3 bases: TGCGCCAGCAGCGGCTACGGGAACGCCGGTTCACCCCTCCACTTT.

The chain links TRBV2 to TRBJ2-5; tentatively, D is TRBD2 (6 bases). V shed 6 bases and J shed 4 bases, with 12 bases lying between them. The CDR3 contains 13 residues. From germline, CDR1 is SNHLY and CDR2 FYNNEI. The CDR3 DNA sequence: TGTGCCAGCAGCGCGGGACTTATAGAGACCCAGTACTTC. Translating it yields CASSAGLIETQYF.

The rearrangement uses TRBV6-6 and TRBJ1-1; 8 bases fit TRBD1. CDR1 and CDR2 (germline): MNHNY, SVGAGI (reference sequence). The CDR3 consists of 14 residues. The V and J ends lost 7 bases and 4 bases, in that order; junction bases with no gene match: 8. CDR3 region: CASTLNRGSTEAFF. DNA for the CDR3: TGTGCCAGCACCCTAAACAGGGGGAGCACTGAAGCTTTCTTT.

The table lists this clone with a few counts. J is TRBJ2-7 and V is TRBV10-2; D unclear. The CDR3 has 12 residues. Germline CDR1 and CDR2: WSHSY and SAAADI. V lost 2 bases to trimming and J lost 3 bases, with 5 bases between them. The chain's CDR3 is CASSEDNYEQYF. The CDR3 region has the DNA TGCGCCAGCAGTGAGGACAACTACGAGCAGTACTTC.

V is TRBV28 and J is TRBJ2-1; TRBD2 might be the D (6 bases). The CDR3 runs 15 residues. Germline V gene data show CDR1 as MDHEN and CDR2 as SYDVKM. Deletions cut 4 bases from V and 0 bases from J, with 10 bases between. CDR3 protein: CASSSYGSSYNEQFF. CDR3 DNA sequence: TGTGCCAGCAGTTCCTACGGGAGCTCCTACAATGAGCAGTTCTTC.

The chain is built from TRBV11-2 and TRBJ2-1; 11 positions agree with TRBD1. This CDR3 has 16 residues. CDR1 SGHAT and CDR2 FQNNGV come from the germline V gene. V gave up 5 bases and J gave up 8 bases; unmatched junction bases: 11. The CDR3 reads CASSQTRTGGGYEQFF. The CDR3, as DNA: TGTGCCAGCAGCCAGACCAGGACAGGGGGCGGTTATGAGCAGTTCTTC.

This clone appeared once. V usage is TRBV7-9 and J usage is TRBJ1-2; TRBD1 matches 11 bases. Trimming at V came to 8 bases and at J to 7 bases, leaving 3 bases not matched to a gene. This CDR3 has 12 residues. Germline V gene lookup returns CDR1 SEHNR and CDR2 FQNEAQ (reference sequence). The CDR3 is CASGDRGFGYTF. The CDR3 bases are TGTGCCAGCGGGGACAGGGGGTTTGGCTACACCTTC.

The V and J genes are TRBV10-3 and TRBJ2-1; tentative D call: TRBD2 (5 bases). V lost 10 bases and J lost 7, with 17 bases in between. Germline V gene data show CDR1 as ENHRY and CDR2 as SYGVKD. CDR3 size: 13 residues. The CDR3 loop is CATRSGHPNEQFF. The CDR3 DNA reads TGTGCCACCCGGAGCGGCCATCCAAATGAGCAGTTCTTC.

The chain is built from TRBV6-4 and TRBJ2-3; TRBD1 matches 10 bases. Germline CDR1 MRHNA, CDR2 SNTAGT. This CDR3 has 14 amino acids. Trimming cost V 2 bases and J 4 bases; bases outside gene matches: 0. In DNA form, the CDR3 reads TGTGCCAGCAGTGACGGACAGGGGGCAGATACGCAGTATTTT. This translates into CASSDGQGADTQYF.

J is TRBJ2-3 and V is TRBV11-3, with D maybe TRBD1 (6 bases). Trimming took 1 base from V and 6 from J, leaving 11 bases between them. The germline CDR1 and CDR2 sequences are SGHNT and YENEEA. CDR3 length equals 14 residues. CDR3 amino acids: CASSLAGVSDTQYF. The DNA for the CDR3 is TGTGCCAGCAGCTTAGCAGGGGTATCGGATACGCAGTATTTT.